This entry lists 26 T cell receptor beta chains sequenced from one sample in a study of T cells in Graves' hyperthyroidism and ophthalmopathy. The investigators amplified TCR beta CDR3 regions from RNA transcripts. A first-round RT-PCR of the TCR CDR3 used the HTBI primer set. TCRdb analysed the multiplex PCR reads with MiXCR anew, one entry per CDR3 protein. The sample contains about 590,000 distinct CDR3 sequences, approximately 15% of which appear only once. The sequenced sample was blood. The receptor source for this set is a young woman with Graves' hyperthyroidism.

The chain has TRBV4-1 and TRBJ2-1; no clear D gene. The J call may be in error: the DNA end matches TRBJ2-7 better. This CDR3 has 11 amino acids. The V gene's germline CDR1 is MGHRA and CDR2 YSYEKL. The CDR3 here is CASSQFAEQYF. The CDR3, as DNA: TGCGCCAGCAGCCAGTTTGCTGAGCAGTACTTC.

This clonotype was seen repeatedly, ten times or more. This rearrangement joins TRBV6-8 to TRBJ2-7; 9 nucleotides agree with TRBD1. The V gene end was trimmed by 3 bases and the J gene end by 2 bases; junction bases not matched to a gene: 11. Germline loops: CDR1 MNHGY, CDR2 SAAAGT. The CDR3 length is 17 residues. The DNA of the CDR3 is TGTGCCAGCAGTTATGGTCGTCTCGGGACAGGGACCTACGAGCAGTACTTC. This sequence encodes CASSYGRLGTGTYEQYF.

For the CDR3, the DNA is TGTGCCAGCAGTAAACTAGCGGGAAATGCAGATACGCAGTATTTT. Its translation is CASSKLAGNADTQYF. V and J are TRBV6-1 and TRBJ2-3; TRBD2 aligns across 10 bases. Germline trimming cut 5 bases from V and 4 bases from J; bases unmatched to any gene: 6. Germline values: CDR1 MNHNS, CDR2 SASEGT. This CDR3 is built from 15 residues.

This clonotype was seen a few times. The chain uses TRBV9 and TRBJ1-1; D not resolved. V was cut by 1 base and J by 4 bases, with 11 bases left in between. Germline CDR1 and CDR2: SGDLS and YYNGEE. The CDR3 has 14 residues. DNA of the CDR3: TGTGCCAGCAGCGTACAGGTAGCGGGCACTGAAGCTTTCTTT. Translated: CASSVQVAGTEAFF.

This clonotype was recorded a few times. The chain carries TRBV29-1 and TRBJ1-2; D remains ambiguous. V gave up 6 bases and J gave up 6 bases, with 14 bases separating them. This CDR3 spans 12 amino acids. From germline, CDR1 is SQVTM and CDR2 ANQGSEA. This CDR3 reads CSVPLSLNGYTF. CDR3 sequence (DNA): TGCAGCGTGCCCCTTTCCCTCAATGGCTACACCTTC.

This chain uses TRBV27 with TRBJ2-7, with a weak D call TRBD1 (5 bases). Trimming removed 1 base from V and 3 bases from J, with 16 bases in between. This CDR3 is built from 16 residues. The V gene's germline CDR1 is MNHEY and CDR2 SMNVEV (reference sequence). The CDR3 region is CASSLFPDTTLYEQYF. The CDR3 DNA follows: TGTGCCAGCAGTTTATTCCCGGACACGACCCTCTACGAGCAGTACTTC.

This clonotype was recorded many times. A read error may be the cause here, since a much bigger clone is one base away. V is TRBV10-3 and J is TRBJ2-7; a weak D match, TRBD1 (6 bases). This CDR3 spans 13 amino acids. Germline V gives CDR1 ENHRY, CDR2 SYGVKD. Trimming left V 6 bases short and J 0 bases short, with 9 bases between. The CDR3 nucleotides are TGTGCCATCAGCCTGGACAGCTCCTACGAGCAGTACTTC. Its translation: CAISLDSSYEQYF.

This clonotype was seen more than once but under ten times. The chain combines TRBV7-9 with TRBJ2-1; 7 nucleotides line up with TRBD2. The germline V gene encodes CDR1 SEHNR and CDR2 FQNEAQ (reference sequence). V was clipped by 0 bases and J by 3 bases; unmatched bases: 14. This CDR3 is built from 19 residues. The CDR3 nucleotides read TGTGCCAGCAGCTTAGCTCTCCGACTGGGGGAGGGGTACTACAATGAGCAGTTCTTC. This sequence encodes CASSLALRLGEGYYNEQFF.

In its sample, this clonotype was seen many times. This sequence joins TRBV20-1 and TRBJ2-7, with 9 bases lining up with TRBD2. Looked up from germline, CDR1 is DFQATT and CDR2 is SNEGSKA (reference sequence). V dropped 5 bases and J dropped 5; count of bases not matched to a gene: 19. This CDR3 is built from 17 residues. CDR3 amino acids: CSAPPYFQAGGYHEQYF. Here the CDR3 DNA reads TGCAGTGCTCCACCCTACTTTCAAGCGGGAGGCTACCACGAGCAGTACTTC.

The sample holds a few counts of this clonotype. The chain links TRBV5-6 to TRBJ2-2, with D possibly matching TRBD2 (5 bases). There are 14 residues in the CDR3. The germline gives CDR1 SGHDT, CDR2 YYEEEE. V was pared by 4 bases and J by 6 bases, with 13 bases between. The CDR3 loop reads CASSHSGLSGELFF. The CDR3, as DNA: TGTGCCAGCAGCCATTCAGGACTTTCCGGGGAGCTGTTTTTT.

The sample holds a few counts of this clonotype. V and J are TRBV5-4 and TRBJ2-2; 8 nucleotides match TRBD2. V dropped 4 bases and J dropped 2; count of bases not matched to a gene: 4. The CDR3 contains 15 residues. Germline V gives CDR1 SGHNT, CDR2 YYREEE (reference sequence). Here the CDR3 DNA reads TGTGCCAGCAGCCAGCGGGAGTCAAACACCGGGGAGCTGTTTTTT. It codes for CASSQRESNTGELFF.

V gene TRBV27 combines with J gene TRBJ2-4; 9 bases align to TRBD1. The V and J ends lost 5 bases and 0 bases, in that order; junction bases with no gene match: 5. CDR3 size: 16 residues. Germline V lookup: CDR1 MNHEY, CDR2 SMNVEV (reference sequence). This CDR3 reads CASSPGTGLAKNIQYF. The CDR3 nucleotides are TGTGCCAGCAGTCCGGGGACAGGGCTAGCCAAAAACATTCAGTACTTC.

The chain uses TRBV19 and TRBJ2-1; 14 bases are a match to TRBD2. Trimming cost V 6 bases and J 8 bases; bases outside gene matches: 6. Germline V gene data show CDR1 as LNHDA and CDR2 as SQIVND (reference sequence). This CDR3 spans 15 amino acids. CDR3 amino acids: CASRLTSGRADEQFF. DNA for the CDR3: TGTGCCAGTAGGCTGACTAGCGGGAGGGCCGATGAGCAGTTCTTC. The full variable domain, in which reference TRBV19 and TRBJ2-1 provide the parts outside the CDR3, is DGGITQSPKYLFRKEGQNVTLSCEQNLNHDAMYWYRQDPGQGLRLIYYSQIVNDFQKGDIAEGYSVSREKKESFPLTVTSAQKNPTAFYLCASRLTSGRADEQFFGPGTRLTVL.

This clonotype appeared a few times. The CDR3 DNA is TGTGCCAGCAGTTTCGCCGCGGGACAGGGATTAGGGACCCAGTACTTC. Protein: CASSFAAGQGLGTQYF. This chain uses TRBV6-2 or TRBV6-3 with TRBJ2-5, with 9 positions matching TRBD1. The CDR3 runs 16 residues. V lost 4 bases and J lost 7; bases outside the gene matches: 13. Per germline, CDR1 MNHEY and CDR2 SVGEGT.

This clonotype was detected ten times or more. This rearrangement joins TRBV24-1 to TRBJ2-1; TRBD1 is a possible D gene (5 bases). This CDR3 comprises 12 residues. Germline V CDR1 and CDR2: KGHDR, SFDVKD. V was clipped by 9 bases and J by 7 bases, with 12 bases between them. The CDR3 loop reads CATSSRANEQFF. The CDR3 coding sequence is TGTGCCACCTCTTCCAGGGCAAATGAGCAGTTCTTC.

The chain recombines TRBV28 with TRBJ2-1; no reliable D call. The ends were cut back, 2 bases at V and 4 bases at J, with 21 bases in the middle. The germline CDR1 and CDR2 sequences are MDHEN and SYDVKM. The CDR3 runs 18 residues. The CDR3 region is CASSLGTNTELFYNEQFF. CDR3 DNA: TGTGCCAGCAGTTTAGGTACGAACACAGAACTTTTTTACAATGAGCAGTTCTTC.

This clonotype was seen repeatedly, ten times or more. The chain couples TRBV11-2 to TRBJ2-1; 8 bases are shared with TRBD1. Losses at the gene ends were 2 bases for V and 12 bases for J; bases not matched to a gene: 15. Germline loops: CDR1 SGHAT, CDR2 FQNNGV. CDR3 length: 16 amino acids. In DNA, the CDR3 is TGTGCCAGCAGCTTACATGGTGGACAGGGTACAATGGTGCAGTTCTTC. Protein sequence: CASSLHGGQGTMVQFF.

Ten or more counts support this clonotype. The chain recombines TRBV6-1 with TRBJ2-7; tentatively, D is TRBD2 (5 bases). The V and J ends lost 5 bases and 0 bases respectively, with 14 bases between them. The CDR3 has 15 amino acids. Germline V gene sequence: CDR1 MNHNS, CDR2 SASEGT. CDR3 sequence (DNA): TGTGCCAGCAGTCGCCCTAGCCGGACCTCCTACGAGCAGTACTTC. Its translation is CASSRPSRTSYEQYF.

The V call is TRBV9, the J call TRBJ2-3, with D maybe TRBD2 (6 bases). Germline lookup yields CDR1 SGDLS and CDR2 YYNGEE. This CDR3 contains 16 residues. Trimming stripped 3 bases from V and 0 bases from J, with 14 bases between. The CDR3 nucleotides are TGTGCCAGCAGCGCCCTCTCGAGCGGGAGCACAGATACGCAGTATTTT. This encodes CASSALSSGSTDTQYF.

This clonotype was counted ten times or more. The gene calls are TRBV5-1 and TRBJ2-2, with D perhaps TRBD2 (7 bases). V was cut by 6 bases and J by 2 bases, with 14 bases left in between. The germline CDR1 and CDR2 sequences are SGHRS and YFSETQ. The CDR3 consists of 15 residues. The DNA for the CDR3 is TGCGCCAGCAAAGGGGGGGCGCATAACACCGGGGAGCTGTTTTTT. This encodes CASKGGAHNTGELFF.

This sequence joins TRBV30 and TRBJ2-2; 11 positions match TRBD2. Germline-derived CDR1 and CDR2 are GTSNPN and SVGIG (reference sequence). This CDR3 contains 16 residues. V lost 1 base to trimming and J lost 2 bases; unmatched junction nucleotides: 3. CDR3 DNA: TGTGCCTGGAGTGGGACTAGCGGGTATAACACCGGGGAGCTGTTTTTT. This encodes CAWSGTSGYNTGELFF.

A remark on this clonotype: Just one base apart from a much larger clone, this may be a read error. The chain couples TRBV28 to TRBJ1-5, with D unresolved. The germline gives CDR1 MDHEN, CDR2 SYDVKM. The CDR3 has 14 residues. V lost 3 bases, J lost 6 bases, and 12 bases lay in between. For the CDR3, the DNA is TGTGCCAGCAGTTTTGACATCGGCGGTCAGCCCCAGCATTTT. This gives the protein CASSFDIGGQPQHF.

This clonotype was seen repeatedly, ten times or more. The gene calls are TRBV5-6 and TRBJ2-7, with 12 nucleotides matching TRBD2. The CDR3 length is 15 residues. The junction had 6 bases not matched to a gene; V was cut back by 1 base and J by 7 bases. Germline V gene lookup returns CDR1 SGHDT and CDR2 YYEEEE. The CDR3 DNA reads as TGTGCCAGCAGCTTGTTTACTAGCGGGAGGAATGAGCAGTACTTC. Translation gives CASSLFTSGRNEQYF.

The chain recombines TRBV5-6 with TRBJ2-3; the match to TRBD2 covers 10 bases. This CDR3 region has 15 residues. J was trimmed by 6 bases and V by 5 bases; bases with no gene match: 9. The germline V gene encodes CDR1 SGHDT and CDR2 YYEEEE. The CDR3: CASRPSGSRADTQYF. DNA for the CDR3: TGTGCCAGCAGACCTAGCGGGAGCCGCGCGGATACGCAGTATTTT.

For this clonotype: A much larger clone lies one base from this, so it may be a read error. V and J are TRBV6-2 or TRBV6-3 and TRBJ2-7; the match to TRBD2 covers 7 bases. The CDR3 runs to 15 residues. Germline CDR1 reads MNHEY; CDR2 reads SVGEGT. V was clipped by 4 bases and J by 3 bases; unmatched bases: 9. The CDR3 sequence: CASSFGISGLYEQYF. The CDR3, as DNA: TGTGCCAGCAGTTTCGGGATTAGCGGGCTCTACGAGCAGTACTTC.

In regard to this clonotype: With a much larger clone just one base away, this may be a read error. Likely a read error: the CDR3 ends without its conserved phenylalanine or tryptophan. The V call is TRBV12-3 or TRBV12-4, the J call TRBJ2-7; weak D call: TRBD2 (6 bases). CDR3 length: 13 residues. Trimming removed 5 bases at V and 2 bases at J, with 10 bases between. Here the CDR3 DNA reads TGTGCCAGCAGTGGGGACTTTCCCTACGAGCAGTACTCC. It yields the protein CASSGDFPYEQYS.